This T cell receptor beta chain was captured in a study of tissue T cells after allogeneic stem cell transplantation. Generated by immunoSEQ multiplex PCR, the TCRdb table keeps only in-frame clones and is missing some. The repertoire holds several thousand clones, 40% to 55% seen once, with 5.5% to 7% in the top ten. This sample's time point: mouse harvest day 7 after allogeneic transplant. The graft held 10^6 splenic CD5+ T cells and 10^7 T-cell-depleted bone marrow cells. This mouse GVHD model was MHC-mismatched B6 to BALB/c, profiled day 7 or 14. With regard to this clone: Its target is unknown. Mouse gene names and germline throughout. The read gets to within 1 residue of the CDR3 end, and the germline J gene fills in the rest. Other DNA sequences from this sample encode an identical CDR3 as well.

Study outcomes and limitations: Alloreactivity or antigen specificity of tissue TCRs was not determined; some clones might be host cells.

This CDR3 has 14 residues. V dropped 3 bases and J dropped 0 bases, with 5 bases sitting between them. CDR1 is SGHSA and CDR2 is FRNQAP in the germline V gene. The TCR was taken from a female BALB/c mouse given C57BL/6 T cells with graft-versus-host disease after an allogeneic hematopoietic cell transplant. Sample: gut tissue. This sequence joins TRBV16 and TRBJ1-4, with D hard to call. The CDR3 bases that were read are TGTGCAAGCAGCTTGCAAATTTCCAACGAAAGATTATTT. Protein product: CASSLQISNERLF. The whole CDR3 reads CASSLQISNERLFF. The variable domain in full, completed from reference TRBV16 and TRBJ1-4, reads NAGVIQTPRHKVTGKGQEATLWCEPISGHSAVFWYRQTIVQGLEFLTYFRNQAPIDDSGMPKERFSAQMPNQSHSTLKIQSTQPQDSAVYLCASSLQISNERLFFGHGTKLSVL.